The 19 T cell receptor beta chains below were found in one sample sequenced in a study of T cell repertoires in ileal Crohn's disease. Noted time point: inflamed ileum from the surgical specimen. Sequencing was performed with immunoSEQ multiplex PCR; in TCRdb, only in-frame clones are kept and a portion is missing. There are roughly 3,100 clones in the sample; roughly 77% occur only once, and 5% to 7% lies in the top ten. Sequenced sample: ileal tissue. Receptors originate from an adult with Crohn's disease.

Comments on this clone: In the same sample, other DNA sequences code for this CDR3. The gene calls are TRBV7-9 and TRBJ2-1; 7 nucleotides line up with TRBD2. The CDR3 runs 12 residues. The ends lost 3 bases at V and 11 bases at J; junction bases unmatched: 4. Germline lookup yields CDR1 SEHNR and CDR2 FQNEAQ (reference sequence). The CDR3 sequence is CASSFSSGQQFF. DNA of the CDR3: TGTGCCAGCAGCTTCTCTAGCGGCCAGCAGTTCTTC.

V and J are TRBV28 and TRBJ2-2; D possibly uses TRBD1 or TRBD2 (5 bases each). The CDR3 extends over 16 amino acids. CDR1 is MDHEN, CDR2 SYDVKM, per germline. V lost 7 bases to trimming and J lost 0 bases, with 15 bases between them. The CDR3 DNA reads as TGTGCCAGCACCAGGGACCCAATATCGAACACCGGGGAGCTGTTTTTT. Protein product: CASTRDPISNTGELFF.

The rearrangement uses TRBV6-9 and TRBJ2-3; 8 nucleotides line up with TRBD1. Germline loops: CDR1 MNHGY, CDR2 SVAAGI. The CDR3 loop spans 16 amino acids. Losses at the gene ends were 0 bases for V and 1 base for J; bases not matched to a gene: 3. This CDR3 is CASSYSQDRGTDTQYF. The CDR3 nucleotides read TGTGCCAGCAGTTATTCCCAGGACAGGGGCACAGATACGCAGTATTTT.

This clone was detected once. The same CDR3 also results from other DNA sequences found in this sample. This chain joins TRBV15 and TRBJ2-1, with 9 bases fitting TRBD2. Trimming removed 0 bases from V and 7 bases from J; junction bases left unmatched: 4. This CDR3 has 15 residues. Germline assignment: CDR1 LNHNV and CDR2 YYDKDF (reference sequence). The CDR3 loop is CATSREGGRANEQFF. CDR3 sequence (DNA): TGTGCCACCAGCAGAGAGGGCGGGAGGGCTAATGAGCAGTTCTTC.

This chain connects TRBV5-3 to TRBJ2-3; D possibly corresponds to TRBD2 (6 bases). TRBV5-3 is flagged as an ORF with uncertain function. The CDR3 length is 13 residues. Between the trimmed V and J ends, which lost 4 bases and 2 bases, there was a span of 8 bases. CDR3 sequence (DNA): TGTGCCAGAAGCCCGGGACTCACAGATACGCAGTATTTT. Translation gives CARSPGLTDTQYF.

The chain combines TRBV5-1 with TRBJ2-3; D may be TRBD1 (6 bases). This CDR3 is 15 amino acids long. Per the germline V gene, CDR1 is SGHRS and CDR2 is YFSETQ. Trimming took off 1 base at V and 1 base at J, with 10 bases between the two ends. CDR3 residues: CASSLPGARTDTQYF. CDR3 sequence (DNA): TGCGCCAGCAGCTTGCCAGGGGCCCGCACAGATACGCAGTATTTT.

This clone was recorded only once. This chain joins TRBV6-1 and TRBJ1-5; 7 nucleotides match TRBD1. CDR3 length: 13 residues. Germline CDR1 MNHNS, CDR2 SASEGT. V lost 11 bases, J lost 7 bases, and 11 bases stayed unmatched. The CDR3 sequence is CACKEGARQPQHF. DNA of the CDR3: TGTGCCTGCAAGGAGGGGGCGCGACAGCCCCAGCATTTT.

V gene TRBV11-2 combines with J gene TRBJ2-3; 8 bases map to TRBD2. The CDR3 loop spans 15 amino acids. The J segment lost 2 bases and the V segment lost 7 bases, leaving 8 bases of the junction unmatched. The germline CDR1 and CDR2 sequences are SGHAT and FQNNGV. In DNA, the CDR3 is TGTGCCAGCAAGGAACGCGGGAGGAACACAGATACGCAGTATTTT. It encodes CASKERGRNTDTQYF.

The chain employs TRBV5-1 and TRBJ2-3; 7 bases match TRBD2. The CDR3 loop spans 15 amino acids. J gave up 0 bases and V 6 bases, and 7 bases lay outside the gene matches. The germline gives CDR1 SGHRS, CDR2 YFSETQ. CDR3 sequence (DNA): TGCGCCAGCACCGTGAGCGGGGCTAGCACAGATACGCAGTATTTT. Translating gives CASTVSGASTDTQYF.

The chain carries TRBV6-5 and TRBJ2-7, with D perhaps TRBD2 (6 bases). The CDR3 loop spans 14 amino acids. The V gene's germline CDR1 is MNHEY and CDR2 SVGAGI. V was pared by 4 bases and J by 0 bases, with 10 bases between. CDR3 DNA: TGTGCCAGCAGTTGGGACTCCGTCTCCTACGAGCAGTACTTC. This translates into CASSWDSVSYEQYF.

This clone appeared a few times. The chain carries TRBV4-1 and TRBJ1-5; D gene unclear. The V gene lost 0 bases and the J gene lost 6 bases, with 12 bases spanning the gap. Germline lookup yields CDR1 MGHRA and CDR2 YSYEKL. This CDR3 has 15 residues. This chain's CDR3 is CASSQDAGLSQPQHF. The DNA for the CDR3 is TGCGCCAGCAGCCAAGATGCAGGACTTAGTCAGCCCCAGCATTTT.

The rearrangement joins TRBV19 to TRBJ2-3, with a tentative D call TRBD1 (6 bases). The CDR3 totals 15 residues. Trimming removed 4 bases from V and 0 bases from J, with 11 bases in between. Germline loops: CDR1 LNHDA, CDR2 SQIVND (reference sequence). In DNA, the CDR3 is TGTGCCAGTAGTACCGGACAGACTAGCACAGATACGCAGTATTTT. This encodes CASSTGQTSTDTQYF.

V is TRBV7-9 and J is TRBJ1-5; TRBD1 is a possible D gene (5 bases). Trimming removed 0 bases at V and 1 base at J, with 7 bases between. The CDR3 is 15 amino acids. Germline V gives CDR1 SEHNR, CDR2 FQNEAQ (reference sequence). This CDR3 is CASSLAQDSNQPQHF. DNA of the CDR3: TGTGCCAGCAGCTTAGCACAGGACAGCAATCAGCCCCAGCATTTT.

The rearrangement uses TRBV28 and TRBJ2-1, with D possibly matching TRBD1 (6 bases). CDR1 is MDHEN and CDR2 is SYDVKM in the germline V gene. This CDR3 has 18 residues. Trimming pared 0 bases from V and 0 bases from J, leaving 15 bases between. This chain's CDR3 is CASSLWEGGVSSYNEQFF. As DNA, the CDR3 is TGTGCCAGCAGTTTATGGGAAGGGGGAGTAAGCTCCTACAATGAGCAGTTCTTC.

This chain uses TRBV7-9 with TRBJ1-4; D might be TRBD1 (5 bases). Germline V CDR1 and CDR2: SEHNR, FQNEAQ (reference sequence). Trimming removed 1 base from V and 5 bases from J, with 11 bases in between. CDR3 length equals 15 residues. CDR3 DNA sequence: TGTGCCAGCAGCTTAGGAGGGGCGCCCAATGAAAAACTGTTTTTT. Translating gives CASSLGGAPNEKLFF.

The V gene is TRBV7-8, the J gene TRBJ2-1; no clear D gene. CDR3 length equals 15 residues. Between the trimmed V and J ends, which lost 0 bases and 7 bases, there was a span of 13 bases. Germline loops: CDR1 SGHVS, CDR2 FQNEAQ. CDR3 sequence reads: CASSLALGLVNEQFF. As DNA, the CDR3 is TGTGCCAGCAGCTTAGCCTTAGGCCTCGTGAATGAGCAGTTCTTC.

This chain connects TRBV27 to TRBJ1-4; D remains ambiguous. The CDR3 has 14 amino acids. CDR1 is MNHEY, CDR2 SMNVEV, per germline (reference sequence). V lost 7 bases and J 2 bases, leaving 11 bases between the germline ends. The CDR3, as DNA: TGTGCCAGCAATCCCCCGGGGACTAATGAAAAACTGTTTTTT. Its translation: CASNPPGTNEKLFF.

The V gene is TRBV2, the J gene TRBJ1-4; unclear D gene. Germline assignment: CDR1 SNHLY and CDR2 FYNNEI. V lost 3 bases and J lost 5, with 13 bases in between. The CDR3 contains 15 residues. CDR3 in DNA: TGTGCCAGCAGTGACCCGGGCGGTTTAAATGAAAAACTGTTTTTT. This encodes CASSDPGGLNEKLFF.

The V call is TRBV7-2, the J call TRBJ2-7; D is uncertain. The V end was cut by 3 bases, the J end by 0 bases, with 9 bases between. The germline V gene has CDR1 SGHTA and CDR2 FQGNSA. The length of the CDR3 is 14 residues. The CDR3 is CASSFTDDSYEQYF. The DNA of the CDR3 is TGTGCCAGCAGCTTTACGGATGACTCCTACGAGCAGTACTTC.